This T cell receptor (beta chain) was identified during a study of cytomegalovirus exposure and HLA in healthy donors. V was pared by 5 bases and J by 2 bases, with 5 bases between. Germline assignment: CDR1 SGHKS and CDR2 YYEKEE (reference sequence). This CDR3 is built from 12 residues. PCR employed 60 Vbeta and 13 Jbeta primers. Method: immunoSEQ multiplex PCR; TCRdb's copy keeps in-frame clones and lacks some. The top ten hold over 12% of the sample, which has fewer than 200,000 clones, about four fifths seen once. Note on this clone: The antigen is unknown.

Study findings and constraints: The study flagged about 160 TCR beta chains as cytomegalovirus-associated.

The TCR sequence derives from a woman in her 30s in good health and CMV-seropositive. Source material: PBMCs. The chain employs TRBV5-5 and TRBJ2-1; D not resolved. The CDR3: CASSSPYNEQFF. DNA of the CDR3: TGTGCCAGCAGTTCTCCCTACAATGAGCAGTTCTTC. The entire variable domain, with the rest obtained from reference TRBV5-5 and TRBJ2-1, is as follows: DAGVTQSPTHLIKTRGQQVTLRCSPISGHKSVSWYQQVLGQGPQFIFQYYEKEERGRGNFPDRFSARQFPNYSSELNVNALLLGDSALYLCASSSPYNEQFFGPGTRLTVL.